The 22 T cell receptor beta chains below were found in one sample sequenced in a study of shared clonotypes between healthy human individuals. Repertoires were generated with immunoSEQ multiplex PCR, while TCRdb's copy carries only in-frame clones and drops some. The sample has roughly 1 million clones, 65% to 80% seen once. The sequenced sample was memory CD4+ T cells sorted from blood. Subset specified: CD45RA-negative fraction. These receptors all come from a man aged 18 to 29 in good health.

This rearrangement joins TRBV7-9 to TRBJ2-5, with 7 bases lining up with TRBD2. Germline V lookup: CDR1 SEHNR, CDR2 FQNEAQ (reference sequence). V was pared by 3 bases and J by 5 bases, with 9 bases of the junction left unmatched. The CDR3 runs to 15 residues. CDR3: CASSLMGGSEETQYF. The DNA for the CDR3 is TGTGCCAGCAGCTTGATGGGAGGGTCGGAGGAGACCCAGTACTTC.

V and J are TRBV10-3 and TRBJ2-1, with D perhaps matching TRBD2 (5 bases). V shed 3 bases and J shed 12 bases, with 12 bases lying between them. The CDR3 sequence is 12 residues long. Germline assignment: CDR1 ENHRY and CDR2 SYGVKD. CDR3 nucleotide sequence: TGTGCCATCAGTGAAGAGGGAGTTCGGCAGTTCTTC. Translated, it gives CAISEEGVRQFF.

The rearrangement links TRBV19 to TRBJ1-2; 7 bases line up with TRBD1. The CDR3 runs 14 residues. CDR1 is LNHDA and CDR2 is SQIVND in the germline V gene (reference sequence). Trimming removed 5 bases from V and 3 bases from J; junction bases left unmatched: 6. The CDR3 here is CASSPPRGDYGYTF. For the CDR3, the DNA is TGTGCCAGTAGTCCCCCCAGGGGGGACTATGGCTACACCTTC.

Turning to this clone: This specimen includes other DNA sequences encoding the same CDR3. V and J are TRBV5-1 and TRBJ1-2; D unresolved. Trimming pared 0 bases from V and 1 base from J, leaving 7 bases between. The germline V gene encodes CDR1 SGHRS and CDR2 YFSETQ. CDR3 length: 14 amino acids. The CDR3 DNA follows: TGCGCCAGCAGCTTGGAGGGTTATAACTATGGCTACACCTTC. Its translation is CASSLEGYNYGYTF.

This clone was picked up one time. V usage is TRBV29-1 and J usage is TRBJ2-1; 8 bases match TRBD2. Per germline, CDR1 SQVTM and CDR2 ANQGSEA. The ends lost 4 bases at V and 3 bases at J; junction bases unmatched: 11. The CDR3 consists of 16 residues. CDR3 protein: CSVVLAETAYYNEQFF. Here the CDR3 DNA reads TGCAGCGTTGTACTAGCGGAAACCGCCTACTACAATGAGCAGTTCTTC.

This sequence joins TRBV2 and TRBJ2-3, with TRBD1 matching 7 bases. Germline V CDR1 and CDR2: SNHLY, FYNNEI. The CDR3 is 14 amino acids. Trimming cost V 4 bases and J 4 bases; bases outside gene matches: 5. The CDR3 reads CASSGQGRADTQYF. The DNA for the CDR3 is TGTGCCAGCAGTGGACAGGGTAGGGCAGATACGCAGTATTTT.

This clone came up a few times. The CDR3 sequence: CASSPTGGVYNEQFF. CDR3 sequence (DNA): TGTGCCAGCTCACCGACAGGGGGTGTTTACAATGAGCAGTTCTTC. This chain uses TRBV18 with TRBJ2-1, with TRBD1 identical over 9 bases. The germline V gene encodes CDR1 KGHSH and CDR2 LQKENI. The V and J ends lost 3 bases and 4 bases, in that order; junction bases with no gene match: 4. The CDR3 is made up of 15 amino acids.

This clone came up a few times. V usage is TRBV6-5 and J usage is TRBJ1-2; 9 positions agree with TRBD1. The ends lost 6 bases at V and 5 bases at J; junction bases unmatched: 1. The CDR3 spans 12 residues. The germline CDR1 and CDR2 sequences are MNHEY and SVGAGI. The chain's CDR3 is CASRGQGYGYTF. The CDR3 region has the DNA TGTGCCAGCAGGGGACAGGGATATGGCTACACCTTC.

The V gene is TRBV28, the J gene TRBJ1-1; no clear D. Germline CDR1 is MDHEN and CDR2 is SYDVKM. V lost 2 bases, J lost 7 bases, and 11 bases lay in between. The CDR3 loop spans 13 amino acids. CDR3 in amino acids: CASSLEQSLEAFF. The CDR3 nucleotides are TGTGCCAGCAGTTTAGAGCAGAGTCTTGAAGCTTTCTTT.

This clone was seen at least ten times. The sample has other DNA sequences that encode this CDR3 too. The gene calls are TRBV28 and TRBJ1-5, with D maybe TRBD1 (5 bases). Trimming removed 2 bases from V and 1 base from J, with 9 bases in between. Per the germline V gene, CDR1 is MDHEN and CDR2 is SYDVKM. The CDR3 consists of 15 residues. The CDR3 coding sequence is TGTGCCAGCAGTTTAATGGGACCCAGCAATCAGCCCCAGCATTTT. This codes for CASSLMGPSNQPQHF.

The chain joins TRBV7-3 to TRBJ2-1; D is possibly TRBD2 (6 bases). V shed 6 bases and J shed 7 bases, with 13 bases lying between them. CDR1 and CDR2 (germline): SGHTA, FQGTGA. The CDR3 contains 13 residues. The CDR3 is CASSPRGWNEQFF. In DNA form, the CDR3 reads TGTGCCAGCAGTCCCCGGGGGTGGAATGAGCAGTTCTTC.

This chain links TRBV11-3 with TRBJ2-5; 11 positions match TRBD1. Germline trimming cut 5 bases from V and 4 bases from J; bases unmatched to any gene: 6. The CDR3 runs to 15 residues. Germline V gene sequence: CDR1 SGHNT, CDR2 YENEEA. CDR3 amino acids: CASSPGQGATETQYF. CDR3 nucleotides: TGTGCCAGCAGCCCCGGACAGGGGGCAACAGAGACCCAGTACTTC. The full variable domain, completed using reference TRBV11-3 and TRBJ2-5, is EAGVVQSPRYKIIEKKQPVAFWCNPISGHNTLYWYLQNLGQGPELLIRYENEEAVDDSQLPKDRFSAERLKGVDSTLKIQPAELGDSAVYLCASSPGQGATETQYFGPGTRLLVL.

V and J are TRBV6-5 and TRBJ1-1, with a possible D match to TRBD1 (6 bases). Germline assignment: CDR1 MNHEY and CDR2 SVGAGI. The V end lost 1 base, the J end lost 3 bases, and 15 bases lay between the germline ends. This CDR3 contains 16 residues. DNA of the CDR3: TGTGCCAGCAGTTACTTAACAGGGCGTGGGGACACTGAAGCTTTCTTT. Translating it yields CASSYLTGRGDTEAFF.

This clone was seen repeatedly, ten times or more. The CDR3 is CASSQDRFTYEQYF. CDR3 sequence (DNA): TGCGCCAGCAGCCAAGACAGGTTCACCTACGAGCAGTACTTC. This chain uses TRBV4-1 with TRBJ2-7; the D is unclear. The V and J ends lost 0 bases and 2 bases respectively, with 8 bases between them. In germline, CDR1 is MGHRA, CDR2 YSYEKL. This CDR3 has 14 residues.

The rearrangement uses TRBV30 and TRBJ2-7; 9 bases agree with TRBD1. There are 13 residues in the CDR3. Germline trimming cut 8 bases from V and 4 bases from J; bases unmatched to any gene: 9. The germline gives CDR1 GTSNPN, CDR2 SVGIG (reference sequence). The CDR3 loop is CAGNRGLQYEQYF. The CDR3 DNA sequence: TGTGCCGGAAACAGGGGGCTACAGTACGAGCAGTACTTC.

The chain uses TRBV7-9 and TRBJ2-7; 9 nucleotides align to TRBD1. V was clipped by 5 bases and J by 4 bases; unmatched bases: 9. The germline V gene encodes CDR1 SEHNR and CDR2 FQNEAQ (reference sequence). The CDR3 loop spans 15 amino acids. CDR3 DNA sequence: TGTGCCAGCAGCGCCCGAGGGACAGGGACTTACGAGCAGTACTTC. Protein product: CASSARGTGTYEQYF.

The genes are TRBV5-4 and TRBJ2-3, with D unclear. Trimming removed 4 bases at V and 0 bases at J, with 12 bases between. The CDR3 contains 15 residues. Germline CDR1 reads SGHNT; CDR2 reads YYREEE (reference sequence). The CDR3 DNA follows: TGTGCCAGCAGCCCGGACCGGGTAAGCACAGATACGCAGTATTTT. Its protein product is CASSPDRVSTDTQYF.

This clone appeared a few times. Here the CDR3 DNA reads TGTGCCAGCACCTCACAGGGAACTGAAGCTTTCTTT. This codes for CASTSQGTEAFF. The V and J genes are TRBV7-9 and TRBJ1-1, with a weak D call TRBD1 (6 bases). Trimming took off 7 bases at V and 5 bases at J, with 11 bases between the two ends. CDR3 length: 12 amino acids. Germline CDR1 is SEHNR and CDR2 is FQNEAQ (reference sequence).

This chain uses TRBV5-1 with TRBJ2-7; TRBD2 matches at 7 bases. The CDR3 is made up of 14 amino acids. Germline CDR1 is SGHRS and CDR2 is YFSETQ. With 5 bases clipped from V and 4 bases from J, the junction kept 9 bases outside the gene matches. The CDR3 sequence: CASRLAAGRYEQYF. The CDR3 nucleotides are TGCGCCAGCAGGCTTGCAGCGGGGCGTTACGAGCAGTACTTC.

This clone has just one count. The chain has TRBV6-5 and TRBJ2-2; 10 positions agree with TRBD2. The V gene end was trimmed by 6 bases and the J gene end by 5 bases; junction bases not matched to a gene: 3. Germline values: CDR1 MNHEY, CDR2 SVGAGI. The CDR3 length is 14 residues. CDR3 nucleotide sequence: TGTGCCAGCAGAGGGACTAGCGATACCGGGGAGCTGTTTTTT. Protein sequence: CASRGTSDTGELFF.

The chain joins TRBV5-4 to TRBJ2-2; 11 bases align to TRBD2. From germline, CDR1 is SGHNT and CDR2 YYREEE (reference sequence). Trimming took 0 bases from V and 5 from J; bases not matched to a gene: 3. This CDR3 spans 16 amino acids. Here the CDR3 reads CASSLAGTSGTGELFF. Written as DNA, the CDR3 is TGTGCCAGCAGCTTGGCAGGGACTAGCGGAACCGGGGAGCTGTTTTTT.

This chain uses TRBV7-3 with TRBJ1-3, with D hard to call. The CDR3 has 17 residues. Trimming removed 2 bases at V and 0 bases at J, with 14 bases between. Looked up from germline, CDR1 is SGHTA and CDR2 is FQGTGA. CDR3 DNA: TGTGCCAGCAGCTTAGAAGGTTTCAGACTCTCTGGAAACACCATATATTTT. Its protein product is CASSLEGFRLSGNTIYF.